Given below is one T cell receptor beta chain in context. This clonotype has at least ten counts. No antigen is known for it. No much larger clonotype is one base removed from it; base qualities were not supplied. As encoded in the germline V gene, CDR1 is SQVTM while CDR2 is ANQGSEA. The CDR3 contains 13 residues, cysteine and phenylalanine counted. The CDR3 DNA has 39 bases and is translated from base 1. Unmatched junction bases come to 6, with V trimmed by 6 bases and J by 2 bases. Amplification of TCR beta CDR3 regions was carried out from RNA transcripts. A first-round RT-PCR of the TCR CDR3 used the HTBI primer set with the Qiagen OneStep RT-PCR kit. Libraries were constructed in a second round of multiplex PCR, after which size selection and purification were carried out. The libraries were sequenced on an Illumina HiSeq2000 using paired-end 100 bp reads. The source study handled its data this way. SOAPnuke was used to process the raw data, throwing out any read that contained adapters or uncalled bases, had a mean Phred below 15, or lacked an exact constant-primer or identifier match. High-quality paired reads were merged with COPE v1.2.5, and unique nucleotide sequences were defined as clonotypes. Clonotypes were aligned to IMGT TRBV, TRBD and TRBJ reference segments using MiTCR v1.1. The analysis included only V-J combinations with a frequency above 0.0001, which together covered approximately 99% of the repertoires. The TCS score was defined as F50 (clonal expansion) divided by E x V (chaos), with BLOSUM62-based TCRdist calculated between CDR3 peptides within each V-J. Welch's t-statistics and random forest reduced fewer than 550 V-J features to some 14, which were used in a naive Bayes classifier (R e1071). TCRdb reworked the public reads: Q25 trimming with fastp, MiXCR clone assembly, productive beta chains retained. Every entry covers one CDR3 protein and lists the most common genes and DNA from its rows. The V and J calls were not made by the authors but by TCRdb's processing. A total of 550,000 to 600,000 distinct CDR3 sequences appear in this sample, 16% of them only once. The ten largest clones add up to around 18% of the sample.

These data are taken from a study of T cells in Graves' hyperthyroidism and ophthalmopathy (dated by TCRdb to about 2019). About the investigation overall: Peripheral blood samples were taken at initial diagnosis, before any treatment was given. To identify TCR V-J signatures that set the groups apart, the researchers used a discovery cohort of about a hundred patients, made up of under 50 with Graves' ophthalmopathy and 57 with stable Graves' hyperthyroidism. TCR Vbeta CDR3 sequencing of 120 to 150 peripheral blood samples (under 45 ophthalmopathy, under 80 hyperthyroidism and approximately 17 progressor patients) is reported in the paper. For training and testing, the 100 or so patients in the discovery cohort were randomly divided in a 7:3 ratio. In over five Graves' hyperthyroidism patients, the study also compared T-cell repertoires from thyroid tissue with T-cell repertoires from blood. Following sampling, methimazole starting at 30 mg daily was given to hyperthyroidism patients, and high-dose intravenous methylprednisolone was given to ophthalmopathy patients. Whether ophthalmopathy could be predicted prospectively was tested in an independent validation cohort made up of 18 hyperthyroidism patients plus 17 patients who later progressed to ophthalmopathy. Findings and caveats that apply to the study as a whole: Blood samples also contained most of the expanded thyroid clonotypes (frequency above 0.001), which suggests that blood repertoires may reflect thyroid immune responses. No statistical method was used to set the sample size in advance, and investigators knew the group allocation. During validation, the model predicted progression to ophthalmopathy a median of approximately 6.5 months ahead of onset, with just under 71% sensitivity and more than 72% specificity. In cross-validation, a model built on a 13 V-J signature told ophthalmopathy apart from stable hyperthyroidism with roughly 87% sensitivity and roughly 83% specificity, and in testing the same model reached 80%/75%.

Stable Graves' hyperthyroidism was defined as the absence of progression to ophthalmopathy over 18 months of follow-up. Hyperthyroidism patients were newly diagnosed, with disease duration under 2 months, and aged 18 to 65 years. Patients with uncontrolled infections, other autoimmune diseases, pregnancy or lactation were excluded. Diagnoses were based on clinical symptoms, serum thyroxine and TRAb, thyroid ultrasound and orbital computed tomography. Ficoll-Paque density gradient centrifugation was used to isolate PBMCs from around 10 ml of fresh peripheral blood. Total RNA was extracted with Trizol reagent, and quality was checked on an Agilent 2100 Bioanalyzer.

This sequence originates from a woman aged 18-35 years with Graves' hyperthyroidism. The sequence links TRBV29-1 to TRBJ2-7; TRBD2 fits 8 bases in the junction. The material sequenced was blood. The DNA sequence is given as TGCAGCGTAGAGCGGGGGACCCCCTACGAGCAGTACTTC. It translates to CSVERGTPYEQYF.